This T cell receptor beta chain was sequenced for a study of shared clonotypes between healthy human individuals. Germline lookup yields CDR1 MNHEY and CDR2 SMNVEV (reference sequence). This CDR3 region has 13 residues. V lost 3 bases and J 8 bases, leaving 13 bases between the germline ends. Profiled with immunoSEQ multiplex PCR; TCRdb holds only in-frame clones, not every one. The sample lists around 430,000 clones, 79% occurring once. This chain joins TRBV27 and TRBJ1-2; D is ambiguous. Input material: PBMCs. This TCR came from a woman aged 40 to 50 in good health. Some clones in this sample may be carry-over from other donors' samples. CDR3 sequence (DNA): TGTGCCAGCAGTTTTCGGGAACAAATCGGCTACACCTTC. It is translated as CASSFREQIGYTF.